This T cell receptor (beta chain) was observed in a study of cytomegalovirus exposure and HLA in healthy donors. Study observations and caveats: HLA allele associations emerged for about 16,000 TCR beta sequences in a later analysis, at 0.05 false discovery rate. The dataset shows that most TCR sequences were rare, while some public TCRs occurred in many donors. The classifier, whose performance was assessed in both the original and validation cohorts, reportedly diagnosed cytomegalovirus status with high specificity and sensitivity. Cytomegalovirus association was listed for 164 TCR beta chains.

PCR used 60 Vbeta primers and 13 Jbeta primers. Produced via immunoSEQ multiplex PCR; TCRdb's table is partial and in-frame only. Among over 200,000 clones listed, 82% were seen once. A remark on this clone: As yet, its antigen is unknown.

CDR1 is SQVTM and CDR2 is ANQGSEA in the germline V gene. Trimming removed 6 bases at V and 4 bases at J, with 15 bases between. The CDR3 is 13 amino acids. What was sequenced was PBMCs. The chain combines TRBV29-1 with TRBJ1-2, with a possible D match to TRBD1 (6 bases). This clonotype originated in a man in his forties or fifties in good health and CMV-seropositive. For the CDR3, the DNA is TGCAGCGTCGCACAGGGCTATGGCTATGGCTACACCTTC. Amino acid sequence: CSVAQGYGYGYTF. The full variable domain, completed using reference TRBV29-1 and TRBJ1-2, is SAVISQKPSRDICQRGTSLTIQCQVDSQVTMMFWYRQQPGQSLTLIATANQGSEATYESGFVIDKFPISRPNLTFSTLTVSNMSPEDSSIYLCSVAQGYGYGYTFGSGTRLTVV.